Listed below are T cell receptor beta chains from one sample, sequenced in a study of OX40 agonist ivuxolimab in advanced cancers. TCRdb's table, derived via immunoSEQ multiplex PCR, lists solely in-frame clones and lacks some. In the table there are under 60,000 clones, roughly 90% of which are singletons. The material sequenced was CD4+ or CD8+ T cells sorted from blood, taken in a trial of the OX40 agonist ivuxolimab. These receptors all stem from an adult with an advanced solid tumor such as melanoma, head and neck, liver or kidney cancer. Each CDR3 is given with its conserved first and last residue. D genes are given only for firm matches. Expanded clones get a size class; other rows say once, few or many, or leave the size out.

clone_size: -; j_call: TRBJ1-4; v_call: TRBV7-9; d_call: TRBD1; cdr3_nt: TGTGCCAGCAGCTCGGGGGGACAGGGGATTGGTGAAAAACTGTTTTTT; cdr3_aa: CASSSGGQGIGEKLFF
clone_size: -; j_call: TRBJ1-1; v_call: TRBV11-2; d_call: -; cdr3_nt: TGTGCCAGCAGCTTACCCTCACCGAACACTGAAGCTTTCTTT; cdr3_aa: CASSLPSPNTEAFF
clone_size: -; j_call: TRBJ1-6; v_call: TRBV30; d_call: -; cdr3_nt: TGTGCCTGGAGTGCTACTCTCCTGAGCTCCTATAATTCACCCCTCCACTTT; cdr3_aa: CAWSATLLSSYNSPLHF
clone_size: few; j_call: TRBJ2-7; v_call: TRBV9; d_call: -; cdr3_nt: TGTGCCAGCAGCCCCCACCGTGGGGGGGCTGGGGAGCAGTACTTC; cdr3_aa: CASSPHRGGAGEQYF
clone_size: -; j_call: TRBJ2-1; v_call: TRBV2; d_call: TRBD2; cdr3_nt: TGTGCCAGCAGGGCCGGGACTACCGTCAATGAGCAGTTCTTC; cdr3_aa: CASRAGTTVNEQFF
clone_size: -; j_call: TRBJ2-5; v_call: TRBV4-1; d_call: TRBD1; cdr3_nt: TGCGCCAGCAGCTGGGGGGGGACAGGGGAAGAGACCCAGTACTTC; cdr3_aa: CASSWGGTGEETQYF
clone_size: -; j_call: TRBJ2-7; v_call: TRBV9; d_call: -; cdr3_nt: TGTGCCAGCAGCGTAGATGTGACAGCTTTTTACGAGCAGTACTTC; cdr3_aa: CASSVDVTAFYEQYF
clone_size: -; j_call: TRBJ2-5; v_call: TRBV5-8; d_call: TRBD1; cdr3_nt: TGTGCCAGCAGCCGGGACAGGGGGGAGACCCAGTACTTC; cdr3_aa: CASSRDRGETQYF
clone_size: -; j_call: TRBJ2-1; v_call: TRBV15; d_call: -; cdr3_nt: TGTGCCACCAGCAGCGGACAGAGCTCCTACAATGAGCAGTTCTTC; cdr3_aa: CATSSGQSSYNEQFF
clone_size: -; j_call: TRBJ1-2; v_call: TRBV5-1; d_call: TRBD1; cdr3_nt: TGCGCCAGCAGCTTGGGGGGACAGGGCCTTATTAACTATGGCTACACCTTC; cdr3_aa: CASSLGGQGLINYGYTF
clone_size: -; j_call: TRBJ2-1; v_call: TRBV29-1; d_call: -; cdr3_nt: TGCAGCGTTGAAAGGGCCCTAGCAGGCCTTTACAATGAGCAGTTCTTC; cdr3_aa: CSVERALAGLYNEQFF
clone_size: -; j_call: TRBJ1-6; v_call: TRBV6-5; d_call: -; cdr3_nt: TGTGCCAGCACATTCCAACAAACCCATAATTCACCCCTCCACTTT; cdr3_aa: CASTFQQTHNSPLHF
clone_size: once; j_call: TRBJ1-6; v_call: TRBV4-2; d_call: -; cdr3_nt: TGTGCCAGCAGCCAAGATTACGTCGGGAATTCACCCCTCCACTTT; cdr3_aa: CASSQDYVGNSPLHF
clone_size: -; j_call: TRBJ1-2; v_call: TRBV29-1; d_call: -; cdr3_nt: TGCAGCGTTGGGGGTTCTGATGGCTACACCTTC; cdr3_aa: CSVGGSDGYTF
clone_size: -; j_call: TRBJ2-7; v_call: TRBV5-1; d_call: TRBD1; cdr3_nt: TGCGCCAGCAGCACCTCCGGGACAGGTTGGGAGCAGTACTTC; cdr3_aa: CASSTSGTGWEQYF
clone_size: -; j_call: TRBJ1-1; v_call: TRBV6-1; d_call: -; cdr3_nt: TGTGCCAGCAGGAATGTCGGCATTATCACTGAAGCTTTCTTT; cdr3_aa: CASRNVGIITEAFF
clone_size: -; j_call: TRBJ2-3; v_call: TRBV10-2; d_call: TRBD2; cdr3_nt: TGCGCCAGCAAACTAGCGGGGCCAAGCACAGATACGCAGTATTTT; cdr3_aa: CASKLAGPSTDTQYF
clone_size: -; j_call: TRBJ2-7; v_call: TRBV7-3; d_call: TRBD2; cdr3_nt: TGTGCCAGCAGCAAAACTAGCGGGACGGGAGAGCAGTACTTC; cdr3_aa: CASSKTSGTGEQYF
clone_size: -; j_call: TRBJ1-5; v_call: TRBV5-8; d_call: -; cdr3_nt: TGTGCCAGCAGCTTGGCCGGCAGCTACAATCAGCCCCAGCATTTT; cdr3_aa: CASSLAGSYNQPQHF
clone_size: -; j_call: TRBJ1-2; v_call: TRBV5-5; d_call: TRBD1; cdr3_nt: TGTGCCAGCAGCCAGGGGGGGAACTTTAACTATGGCTACACCTTC; cdr3_aa: CASSQGGNFNYGYTF
clone_size: -; j_call: TRBJ2-3; v_call: TRBV19; d_call: -; cdr3_nt: TGTGCCAGTAGTATAGGAGGGACAACGCCGAGTTGGGATACGCAGTATTTT; cdr3_aa: CASSIGGTTPSWDTQYF
clone_size: -; j_call: TRBJ1-3; v_call: TRBV15; d_call: -; cdr3_nt: TGTGCCACCAGCAGAGACGTACTCGTCTCTGGAAACACCATATATTTT; cdr3_aa: CATSRDVLVSGNTIYF
clone_size: -; j_call: TRBJ2-7; v_call: TRBV28; d_call: -; cdr3_nt: TGTGCCAGCAGTCGGGGCCTCTACGAGCAGTACTTC; cdr3_aa: CASSRGLYEQYF
clone_size: -; j_call: TRBJ1-4; v_call: TRBV28; d_call: TRBD1; cdr3_nt: TGTGCCAGCAATGAACAGGGGGCAAGGGAAAAACTGTTTTTT; cdr3_aa: CASNEQGAREKLFF
clone_size: -; j_call: TRBJ1-1; v_call: TRBV5-1; d_call: TRBD1; cdr3_nt: TGCGCCAGCAGCCTAGACAGGGGGAACACTGAAGCTTTCTTT; cdr3_aa: CASSLDRGNTEAFF
clone_size: few; j_call: TRBJ1-1; v_call: TRBV10-2; d_call: TRBD1; cdr3_nt: TGCGCCAGCAGTGAGTCAACAGGGGGGACTTTGAACACTGAAGCTTTCTTT; cdr3_aa: CASSESTGGTLNTEAFF
clone_size: -; j_call: TRBJ2-1; v_call: TRBV10-3; d_call: TRBD1; cdr3_nt: TGTGCCATCACCCCGGACAGGTACACCCAGCAGTTCTTC; cdr3_aa: CAITPDRYTQQFF
clone_size: -; j_call: TRBJ2-5; v_call: TRBV9; d_call: -; cdr3_nt: TGTGCCAGCAGCGCCCGGGGAGAGGTCCCCGGTGAGACCCAGTACTTC; cdr3_aa: CASSARGEVPGETQYF
clone_size: -; j_call: TRBJ2-3; v_call: TRBV10-1; d_call: TRBD2; cdr3_nt: TGCGCCAGCAGTGATGGGCTAGCGGCTAGCACAGATACGCAGTATTTT; cdr3_aa: CASSDGLAASTDTQYF
clone_size: -; j_call: TRBJ1-5; v_call: TRBV30; d_call: -; cdr3_nt: TGTGCCTGGAGAAGGGCCCAAGATAGCAATCAGCCCCAGCATTTT; cdr3_aa: CAWRRAQDSNQPQHF
clone_size: -; j_call: TRBJ2-3; v_call: TRBV11-2; d_call: -; cdr3_nt: TGTGCCAGCAGCTGGAGGAAGAGGGCGCGAACTAGCACAGATACGCAGTATTTT; cdr3_aa: CASSWRKRARTSTDTQYF
clone_size: -; j_call: TRBJ1-2; v_call: TRBV7-2; d_call: -; cdr3_nt: TGTGCCAGCAGTAAAGTTGTAGGCCCTGGGGAGGGCTACACCTTC; cdr3_aa: CASSKVVGPGEGYTF
clone_size: -; j_call: TRBJ1-5; v_call: TRBV4-2; d_call: TRBD1; cdr3_nt: TGTGCCAGCAGCCAGACAGGGGGAGCCGTGGGCAATCAGCCCCAGCATTTT; cdr3_aa: CASSQTGGAVGNQPQHF
clone_size: -; j_call: TRBJ2-2; v_call: TRBV18; d_call: -; cdr3_nt: TGTGCCAGCTCACCAAGCGCAGGGAGTACCGGGGAGCTGTTTTTT; cdr3_aa: CASSPSAGSTGELFF
clone_size: -; j_call: TRBJ2-7; v_call: TRBV5-1; d_call: TRBD2; cdr3_nt: TGCGCCAGCAGCGTCACCGGGACTAGCGGGAGCTCCTACGAGCAGTACTTC; cdr3_aa: CASSVTGTSGSSYEQYF
clone_size: few; j_call: TRBJ1-1; v_call: TRBV5-8; d_call: -; cdr3_nt: TGTGCCAGCAGCGTTGGGCCGACCGGGGCTTTCTTT; cdr3_aa: CASSVGPTGAFF
clone_size: -; j_call: TRBJ2-7; v_call: TRBV15; d_call: TRBD1; cdr3_nt: TGTGCCACCAGCAAGGACAGGGTTGGCGAGCAGTACTTC; cdr3_aa: CATSKDRVGEQYF
clone_size: -; j_call: TRBJ2-7; v_call: TRBV2; d_call: -; cdr3_nt: TGTGCCAGCAGCGAGGACAGCCCTAGGGAGCAGTACTTC; cdr3_aa: CASSEDSPREQYF
clone_size: once; j_call: TRBJ1-3; v_call: TRBV7-3; d_call: -; cdr3_nt: TGTGCCAGCAGCTCCAGGGATAAGGGAAACACCATATATTTT; cdr3_aa: CASSSRDKGNTIYF
clone_size: -; j_call: TRBJ1-2; v_call: TRBV5-1; d_call: -; cdr3_nt: TGCGCCAGCAGCTCCGCGGGGTCACATTCTACCGGCTACACCTTC; cdr3_aa: CASSSAGSHSTGYTF
clone_size: -; j_call: TRBJ1-6; v_call: TRBV30; d_call: TRBD1; cdr3_nt: TGTGCCTGGAGTGCTTCCGGGACAGGGGATTCACCCCTCCACTTT; cdr3_aa: CAWSASGTGDSPLHF
clone_size: -; j_call: TRBJ2-7; v_call: TRBV6-5; d_call: TRBD2; cdr3_nt: TGTGCCAGCGCCCCGCGGGGGAGGTACGAGCAGTACTTC; cdr3_aa: CASAPRGRYEQYF
clone_size: -; j_call: TRBJ1-3; v_call: TRBV11-2; d_call: -; cdr3_nt: TGTGCCAGCAGCTTAGCCGGAGGCCAATGGAACACCATATATTTT; cdr3_aa: CASSLAGGQWNTIYF
clone_size: once; j_call: TRBJ2-5; v_call: TRBV2; d_call: TRBD2; cdr3_nt: TGTGCCAGCAGTGAACAACTAGCGGGGATGGAGACCCAGTACTTC; cdr3_aa: CASSEQLAGMETQYF
clone_size: once; j_call: TRBJ1-1; v_call: TRBV29-1; d_call: -; cdr3_nt: TGCAGCGTTAAAAGCGGGGGGAGCACTGAAGCTTTCTTT; cdr3_aa: CSVKSGGSTEAFF
clone_size: -; j_call: TRBJ2-1; v_call: TRBV9; d_call: TRBD2; cdr3_nt: TGTGCCAGCAGCGTAGGGGTAGCGGGAGGGTTAGGGGGTGAGCAGTTCTTC; cdr3_aa: CASSVGVAGGLGGEQFF
clone_size: -; j_call: TRBJ2-3; v_call: TRBV30; d_call: -; cdr3_nt: TGTGCCTGGAGTGCCCAAAGTCCAGCCACAGATACGCAGTATTTT; cdr3_aa: CAWSAQSPATDTQYF
clone_size: -; j_call: TRBJ2-2; v_call: TRBV11-2; d_call: -; cdr3_nt: TGTGCCAGCACCCCCCTTAGGGAAAACACCGGGGAGCTGTTTTTT; cdr3_aa: CASTPLRENTGELFF